This TCR beta chain was identified during a study of shared clonotypes between healthy human individuals. The germline gives CDR1 KGHSH, CDR2 LQKENI. Deletions cut 3 bases from V and 7 bases from J, with 13 bases between. The CDR3 contains 14 residues. Sequencing was performed with immunoSEQ multiplex PCR; in TCRdb, only in-frame clones are kept and a portion is missing. The sample includes 190,000 or so clones, approximately 61% seen only once; the top ten take 8% to 13%. The receptor was isolated from a young man in good health. The V and J genes are TRBV18 and TRBJ1-5, with D perhaps TRBD1 (5 bases). Material for sequencing was memory CD4+ T cells sorted from blood. Subset of the sample: CD45RA-negative fraction. CDR3 DNA: TGTGCCAGCTCACCCTCAGGGACTGCCCAGCCCCAGCATTTT. Residues: CASSPSGTAQPQHF.